The 9 T cell receptor beta chains below were found in one sample sequenced in a study of naive and memory T cell subsets. Amplification of ligated cDNA took four PCR rounds with SP2 and nested alpha and beta constant primers. TCRdb passed the 5' RACE reads through MiXCR, listing each CDR3 protein once. The table includes about 62,000 distinct CDR3 sequences, 8% detected once. TCR cDNA received a 3' ligated oligonucleotide that carried a UMI. These receptors all stem from a female donor in good health.

This clonotype was found many times. The chain has TRBV29-1 and TRBJ2-3, with 9 bases lining up with TRBD2. Looked up from germline, CDR1 is SQVTM and CDR2 is ANQGSEA. V lost 7 bases and J lost 4; bases outside the gene matches: 15. The CDR3 sequence is 16 residues long. The CDR3 region is CSARSFLAGESDTQYF. The CDR3 DNA reads as TGCAGCGCCCGATCTTTTTTAGCGGGAGAATCAGATACGCAGTATTTT.

This clonotype was seen at least ten times. J is TRBJ2-1 and V is TRBV20-1; 7 bases agree with TRBD2. CDR3 length: 12 amino acids. Germline V gene data show CDR1 as DFQATT and CDR2 as SNEGSKA (reference sequence). Trimming removed 6 bases from V and 5 bases from J; junction bases left unmatched: 4. CDR3 DNA sequence: TGCAGTGCGCGGGGGAGAAACAATGAGCAGTTCTTC. It specifies CSARGRNNEQFF.

This clonotype showed up just a few times. The chain employs TRBV2 and TRBJ1-4; 10 nucleotides line up with TRBD1. Germline CDR1 and CDR2: SNHLY and FYNNEI. This CDR3 is 18 amino acids long. J was trimmed by 1 base and V by 6 bases; bases with no gene match: 11. The CDR3 loop is CASSGDRGRHGTNEKLFF. CDR3 nucleotides: TGTGCCAGCAGCGGGGACAGGGGTCGGCATGGAACTAATGAAAAACTGTTTTTT. Full variable domain (remainder filled in from reference TRBV2 and TRBJ1-4): EPEVTQTPSHQVTQMGQEVILRCVPISNHLYFYWYRQILGQKVEFLVSFYNNEISEKSEIFDDQFSVERPDGSNFTLKIRSTKLEDSAMYFCASSGDRGRHGTNEKLFFGSGTQLSVL.

This clonotype was counted many times. V gene TRBV20-1 combines with J gene TRBJ1-5; the D is unclear. V was cut by 1 base and J by 3 bases, with 10 bases left in between. The germline V gene encodes CDR1 DFQATT and CDR2 SNEGSKA (reference sequence). The CDR3 spans 14 residues. CDR3 in amino acids: CSARVRNTNQPQHF. The DNA for the CDR3 is TGCAGTGCTAGAGTCAGAAATACCAATCAGCCCCAGCATTTT.

This rearrangement joins TRBV9 to TRBJ1-6, with no clear D. V was shortened by 0 bases and J by 4 bases, with 5 bases between the two germline ends. The germline CDR1 and CDR2 sequences are SGDLS and YYNGEE. This CDR3 contains 14 residues. The DNA for the CDR3 is TGTGCCAGCAGCGTAGCCCCGTATAATTCACCCCTCCACTTT. Translating it yields CASSVAPYNSPLHF.

This clonotype was detected many times. This sequence joins TRBV20-1 and TRBJ2-7; D gene ambiguous. The CDR3 is 13 residues long. CDR1 DFQATT and CDR2 SNEGSKA come from the germline V gene (reference sequence). V dropped 0 bases and J dropped 2 bases, with 8 bases sitting between them. In DNA, the CDR3 is TGCAGTGCTAGAGAAAGGCAGACCTACGAGCAGTACTTC. Protein sequence: CSARERQTYEQYF.

V and J are TRBV12-3 or TRBV12-4 and TRBJ2-1; no clear D. Trimming shortened V by 3 bases and J by 13 bases, and 10 bases separated the two germline ends. The CDR3 extends over 11 amino acids. The DNA for the CDR3 is TGTGCCAGCAGTTTGCGAGTCGTACAGTTCTTC. Translating gives CASSLRVVQFF.

This clonotype was found a few times. The chain combines TRBV11-2 with TRBJ2-1; D gene uncertain. This CDR3 has 14 residues. In germline, CDR1 is SGHAT, CDR2 FQNNGV. With 5 bases removed from V and 4 bases from J, the gap between germline ends came to 12 bases. This CDR3 reads CASSDPGSYNEQFF. The DNA of the CDR3 is TGTGCCAGCAGCGACCCGGGCTCATACAATGAGCAGTTCTTC.

This clonotype was seen at least ten times. The rearrangement uses TRBV10-3 and TRBJ2-1; weak D call: TRBD1 (5 bases). Germline V gives CDR1 ENHRY, CDR2 SYGVKD. V was cut by 10 bases and J by 0 bases, with 13 bases left in between. The CDR3 runs 14 residues. The CDR3 bases are TGTGCCACATACAAAGGGGACTCCTACAATGAGCAGTTCTTC. Translated: CATYKGDSYNEQFF.